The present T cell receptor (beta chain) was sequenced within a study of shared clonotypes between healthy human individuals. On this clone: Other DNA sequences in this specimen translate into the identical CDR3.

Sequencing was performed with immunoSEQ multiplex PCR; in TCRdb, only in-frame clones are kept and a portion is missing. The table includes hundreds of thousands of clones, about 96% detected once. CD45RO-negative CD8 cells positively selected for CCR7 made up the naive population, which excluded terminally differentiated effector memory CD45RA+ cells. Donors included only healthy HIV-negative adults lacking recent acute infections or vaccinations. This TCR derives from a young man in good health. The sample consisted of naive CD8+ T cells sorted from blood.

The CDR3 reads CASSSGTENTEAFF. CDR3 bases: TGCGCCAGCAGCTCCGGGACAGAGAACACTGAAGCTTTCTTT. The genes are TRBV5-1 and TRBJ1-1, with 7 bases aligning to TRBD1. CDR3 size: 14 residues. The trim removed 3 bases at V and 1 base at J, leaving 3 bases unmatched. Germline assignment: CDR1 SGHRS and CDR2 YFSETQ. Full variable domain (rest looked up from reference TRBV5-1 and TRBJ1-1): KAGVTQTPRYLIKTRGQQVTLSCSPISGHRSVSWYQQTPGQGLQFLFEYFSETQRNKGNFPGRFSGRQFSNSRSEMNVSTLELGDSALYLCASSSGTENTEAFFGQGTRLTVV.